One and the same sample provided the 15 T cell receptor beta chains below, sequenced in a study of T cell responses to AZD1222 COVID-19 vaccine. Sequencing was performed with immunoSEQ multiplex PCR; in TCRdb, only in-frame clones are kept and a portion is missing. The sample shows 150,000 to 200,000 clones, 90% to 95% of them seen only once. Sequenced material: peripheral blood, taken 28 days after the second AZD1222 dose. All receptors come from an adult who received the AZD1222 COVID-19 vaccine.

The J gene is TRBJ2-3, the V gene TRBV19; maybe TRBD2 (6 bases). Trimming took 1 base from V and 1 from J, leaving 9 bases between them. The CDR3 runs 15 residues. The germline V gene has CDR1 LNHDA and CDR2 SQIVND (reference sequence). CDR3 nucleotide sequence: TGTGCCAGTAGTATAGGAGTAGCGGGCACAGATACGCAGTATTTT. It encodes CASSIGVAGTDTQYF.

The J gene is TRBJ2-1, the V gene TRBV3-1 (or the pseudogene TRBV3-2); D is perhaps TRBD2 (6 bases). The length of the CDR3 is 14 residues. Trimming left V 5 bases short and J 10 bases short, with 18 bases between. Germline CDR1 is LGHDT and CDR2 is YNNKEL (reference sequence). The CDR3 sequence is CASSVPGLLAEQFF. As DNA, the CDR3 is TGTGCCAGCAGCGTCCCGGGACTCCTTGCGGAGCAGTTCTTC.

V and J are TRBV3-1 (or the pseudogene TRBV3-2) and TRBJ2-3; TRBD2 aligns across 8 bases. The V gene end was trimmed by 1 base and the J gene end by 2 bases; junction bases not matched to a gene: 2. Germline values: CDR1 LGHDT, CDR2 YNNKEL (reference sequence). The CDR3 spans 15 residues. The CDR3 DNA is TGTGCCAGCAGCCAAGCCGGGGGGGCCACAGATACGCAGTATTTT. It encodes CASSQAGGATDTQYF.

This sequence joins TRBV15 and TRBJ2-6; 8 bases fit TRBD1. J gave up 2 bases and V 4 bases, and 4 bases lay outside the gene matches. CDR3 length: 16 residues. Per germline, CDR1 LNHNV and CDR2 YYDKDF (reference sequence). CDR3 loop: CATSTRTGPGANVLTF. CDR3 nucleotide sequence: TGTGCCACCAGCACGCGGACAGGGCCTGGGGCCAACGTCCTGACTTTC.

The chain carries TRBV15 and TRBJ1-5, with unresolved D. Germline CDR1 LNHNV, CDR2 YYDKDF (reference sequence). CDR3 length: 13 residues. Deletions cut 0 bases from V and 2 bases from J, with 2 bases between. The DNA for the CDR3 is TGTGCCACCAGCAGAGATGGCAATCAGCCCCAGCATTTT. Translating gives CATSRDGNQPQHF.

The V call is TRBV3-1 (or the pseudogene TRBV3-2), the J call TRBJ2-5; 10 bases align to TRBD2. Germline lookup yields CDR1 LGHDT and CDR2 YNNKEL (reference sequence). CDR3 length equals 17 residues. V lost 1 base and J lost 4; bases outside the gene matches: 9. The CDR3 sequence is CASSQAAAGGQLETQYF. In nucleotides, the CDR3 is TGTGCCAGCAGCCAAGCGGCAGCGGGGGGGCAACTAGAGACCCAGTACTTC.

The V gene is TRBV7-3, the J gene TRBJ2-5, with D possibly matching TRBD2 (5 bases). Trimming took 4 bases from V and 2 from J, leaving 14 bases between them. Germline CDR1 SGHTA, CDR2 FQGTGA. There are 15 residues in the CDR3. CDR3 DNA: TGTGCCAGCAGCTCGGTCGCGGGTCCGCAAGAGACCCAGTACTTC. This encodes CASSSVAGPQETQYF.

The chain combines TRBV20-1 with TRBJ2-3, with D perhaps given as TRBD1 or TRBD2 (5 bases each). Trimming took 3 bases from V and 4 from J, leaving 11 bases between them. Germline lookup yields CDR1 DFQATT and CDR2 SNEGSKA (reference sequence). CDR3 length: 13 amino acids. CDR3 nucleotides: TGCAGTGCTAGTGAGGGGTGGGCAGATACGCAGTATTTT. It translates to CSASEGWADTQYF.

The genes are TRBV19 and TRBJ1-6; D is unclear. V was clipped by 8 bases and J by 9 bases, with 14 bases between them. The CDR3 loop spans 13 amino acids. The germline gives CDR1 LNHDA, CDR2 SQIVND (reference sequence). In nucleotides, the CDR3 is TGTGCCAGTTCCAGAGACTTCAGTTCACCCCTCCACTTT. Amino acid sequence: CASSRDFSSPLHF.

This rearrangement joins TRBV12-3 or TRBV12-4 to TRBJ2-1; D call uncertain. The CDR3 consists of 12 residues. V lost 3 bases to trimming and J lost 8 bases, with 8 bases between them. For the CDR3, the DNA is TGTGCCAGCAGTTTTATCGGGCATGAGCAGTTCTTC. It encodes CASSFIGHEQFF.

The CDR3 spells CASRAPGQKETQYF. DNA for the CDR3: TGTGCCAGCAGAGCCCCGGGACAGAAAGAGACCCAGTACTTC. The chain uses TRBV6-5 and TRBJ2-5; 7 nucleotides agree with TRBD1. Germline loops: CDR1 MNHEY, CDR2 SVGAGI. This CDR3 region has 14 residues. With V trimmed by 6 bases and J by 3 bases, 7 bases remained unmatched.

The gene calls are TRBV29-1 and TRBJ2-1; TRBD1 agrees at 7 bases. CDR3 length: 15 amino acids. Germline CDR1 SQVTM, CDR2 ANQGSEA. Trimming at V came to 6 bases and at J to 0 bases, leaving 8 bases not matched to a gene. CDR3 bases: TGCAGCGTGATGGGACAGACTTTCTCCTACAATGAGCAGTTCTTC. Translated: CSVMGQTFSYNEQFF.

The CDR3 here is CASSPTGWRVTEAFF. As DNA, the CDR3 is TGTGCCAGCAGTCCTACAGGGTGGAGGGTCACTGAAGCTTTCTTT. The chain couples TRBV6-5 to TRBJ1-1, with a possible D match to TRBD1 (6 bases). CDR1 MNHEY and CDR2 SVGAGI come from the germline V gene. The CDR3 has 15 residues. V gave up 5 bases and J gave up 4 bases, with 17 bases separating them.

The CDR3 bases are TGCGCCAGCAGCTTCGCAGGGGCTGGTGGTGAAAAACTGTTTTTT. Translated: CASSFAGAGGEKLFF. This chain joins TRBV5-1 and TRBJ1-4, with a weak D call TRBD1 (6 bases). The CDR3 is 15 amino acids. Germline-derived CDR1 and CDR2 are SGHRS and YFSETQ. Trimming removed 2 bases from V and 7 bases from J, with 15 bases in between. Full variable domain (outside the CDR3, taken from reference TRBV5-1 and TRBJ1-4): KAGVTQTPRYLIKTRGQQVTLSCSPISGHRSVSWYQQTPGQGLQFLFEYFSETQRNKGNFPGRFSGRQFSNSRSEMNVSTLELGDSALYLCASSFAGAGGEKLFFGSGTQLSVL.

This clone was detected once. The same CDR3 arises from other DNA sequences in this sample as well. This sequence joins TRBV27 and TRBJ1-5, with 7 nucleotides matching TRBD1. The J segment lost 4 bases and the V segment lost 5 bases, leaving 5 bases of the junction unmatched. Germline assignment: CDR1 MNHEY and CDR2 SMNVEV (reference sequence). The length of the CDR3 is 14 residues. CDR3 region: CASSPGQSNQPQHF. The CDR3 bases are TGTGCCAGCAGTCCGGGACAGTCAAATCAGCCCCAGCATTTT.